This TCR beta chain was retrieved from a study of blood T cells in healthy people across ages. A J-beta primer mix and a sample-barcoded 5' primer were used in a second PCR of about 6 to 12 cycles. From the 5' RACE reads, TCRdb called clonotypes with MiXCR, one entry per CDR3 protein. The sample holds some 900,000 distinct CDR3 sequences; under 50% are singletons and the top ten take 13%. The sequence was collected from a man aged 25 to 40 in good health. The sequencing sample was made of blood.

CDR3 DNA: TGTGCCAGCGAAAACCCGGGACGGTTCTATGGCTACACCTTC. Its protein is CASENPGRFYGYTF. The rearrangement links TRBV6-2 or TRBV6-3 to TRBJ1-2; weak D call: TRBD1 (5 bases). This CDR3 region has 14 residues. From germline, CDR1 is MNHEY and CDR2 SVGEGT. V was cut by 8 bases and J by 4 bases, with 17 bases left in between.